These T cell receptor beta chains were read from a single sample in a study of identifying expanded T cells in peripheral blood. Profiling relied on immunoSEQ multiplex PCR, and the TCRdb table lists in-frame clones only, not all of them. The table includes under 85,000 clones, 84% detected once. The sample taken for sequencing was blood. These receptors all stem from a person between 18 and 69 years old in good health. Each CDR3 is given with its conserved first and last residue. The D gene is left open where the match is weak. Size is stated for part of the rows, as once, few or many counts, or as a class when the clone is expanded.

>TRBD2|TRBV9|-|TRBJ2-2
TGTGCCAGCAGCGTTGCGCCGGGACTAGCGGGGATAGGGAACACCGGGGAGCTGTTTTTT
CASSVAPGLAGIGNTGELFF
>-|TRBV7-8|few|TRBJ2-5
TGTGCCAGCAGCGTAGTCGGAGGGTTAGAGACCCAGTACTTC
CASSVVGGLETQYF
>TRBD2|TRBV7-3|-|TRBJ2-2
TGTGCCACCAAAGGGAGTAGCGGGACGGATACCGGGGAGCTGTTTTTT
CATKGSSGTDTGELFF
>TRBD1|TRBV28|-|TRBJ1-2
TGTGCCAGCAGTTTAAAGGGGGCAGGGGGCCGTGTATATGGCTACACCTTC
CASSLKGAGGRVYGYTF
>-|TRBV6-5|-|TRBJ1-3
TGTGCCAGCAGTTACGAGGGAAGCTCTGGAAACACCATATATTTT
CASSYEGSSGNTIYF
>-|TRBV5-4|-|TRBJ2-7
TGTGCCAGCAGCTCACCTGGTGGCCAGCCCGAGCAGTACTTC
CASSSPGGQPEQYF
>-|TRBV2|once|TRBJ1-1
TGTGCCAGCAGTGAAATGGTTGTAGGGAACACTGAAGCTTTCTTT
CASSEMVVGNTEAFF
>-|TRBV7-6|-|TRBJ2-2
TGTGCCAGCAGCTTAGTGGGGTACACCGGGGAGCTGTTTTTT
CASSLVGYTGELFF
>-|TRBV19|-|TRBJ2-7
TGTGCCAGTAGTACAGGGGTGGCACTGCGCGAGCAGTACTTC
CASSTGVALREQYF
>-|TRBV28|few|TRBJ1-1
TGTGCCAGCAGTTTAGCGAACACTGAAGCTTTCTTT
CASSLANTEAFF
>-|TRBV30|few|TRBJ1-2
TGTGCCTGGAGTGGCGCAGTTCACCCTAACTATGGCTACACCTTC
CAWSGAVHPNYGYTF
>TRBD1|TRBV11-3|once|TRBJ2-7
TGTGCCAGTTCGCAGGGGGACTACGAGCAGTACTTC
CASSQGDYEQYF
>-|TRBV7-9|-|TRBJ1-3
TGTGCCAGCAGCCCTGGGCTCTCTGGAAACACCATATATTTT
CASSPGLSGNTIYF
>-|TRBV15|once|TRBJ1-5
TGTGCCACCAGTGCAAACTCAGGACAGTTGATCAATCAGCCCCAGCATTTT
CATSANSGQLINQPQHF
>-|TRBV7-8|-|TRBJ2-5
TGTGCCAGCAGCGTAGTCGGAGGGCTAGAGACCCAGTACTTC
CASSVVGGLETQYF
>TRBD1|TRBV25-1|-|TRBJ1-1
TGTGCCAGCAGTGAGGACAGGGTTCTGAACACTGAAGCTTTCTTT
CASSEDRVLNTEAFF
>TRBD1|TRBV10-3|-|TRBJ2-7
TGTGCCATCAGTGAGTCTATGACAGGGGGCTTAAGCGAGCAGTACTTC
CAISESMTGGLSEQYF
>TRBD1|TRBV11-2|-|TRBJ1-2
TGTGCCAGCAGCACACCCGGACAGGGACTAAGTGGCTACACCTTC
CASSTPGQGLSGYTF
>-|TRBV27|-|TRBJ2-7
TGTGCCAGCAGGTCCAGGGGAGGGGGCTCTTACGAGCAGTACTTC
CASRSRGGGSYEQYF
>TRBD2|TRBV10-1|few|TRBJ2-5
TGCGCCACTGGACTAGCGACGACCCCAAAGTGGGAGACCCAGTACTTC
CATGLATTPKWETQYF
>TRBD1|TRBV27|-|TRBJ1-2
TGTGCCAGCAGTTTAGGGGGACAGGGGGTAATACTGGATGGCTACACCTTC
CASSLGGQGVILDGYTF
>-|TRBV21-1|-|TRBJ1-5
TGTGCCAGCAGCAAAGAGGTCCAGGGGGAGGCTCAGCCCCAGCATTTT
CASSKEVQGEAQPQHF
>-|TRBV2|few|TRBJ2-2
TGTGCCAAAGCACGCCCCGCGAACACCGGGGAGCTGTTTTTT
CAKARPANTGELFF
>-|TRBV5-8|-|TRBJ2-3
TGTGCCAGCCAGGGGTCCGGCACAGATACGCAGTATTTT
CASQGSGTDTQYF
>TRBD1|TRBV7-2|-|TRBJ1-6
TGTGCCAGCAGCTTAGCGAATCATATCGGGACAGGCCGAAATACCCCCCATTCACCCCTCCACTTT
CASSLANHIGTGRNTPHSPLHF
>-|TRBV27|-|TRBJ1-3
TGTGCCAGCAGTCCCTCTCTTGGGCCTGGAAACACCATATATTTT
CASSPSLGPGNTIYF
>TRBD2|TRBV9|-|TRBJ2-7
TGTGCCAGCAGCGTAGGGACTAGCGGCTACGAGCAGTACTTC
CASSVGTSGYEQYF
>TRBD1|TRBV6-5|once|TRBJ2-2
TGTGCCAGCAGTGGTCAGACAGGGACCGGGGAGCTGTTTTTT
CASSGQTGTGELFF
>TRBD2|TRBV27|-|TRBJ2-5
TGTGCCAGCACTGGGGGGGGTACCCAGTACTTC
CASTGGGTQYF
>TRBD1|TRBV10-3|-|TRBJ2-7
TGTGCCATCAGTGATGAGGGGACAGGGTCCTACGAGCAGTACTTC
CAISDEGTGSYEQYF
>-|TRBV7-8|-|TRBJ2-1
TGTGCCAGCAGCTTGGGGGGGCGGAATGAGCAGTTCTTC
CASSLGGRNEQFF
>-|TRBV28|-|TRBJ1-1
TGTGCCAGCAGGCCGGCTATGAACACTGAAGCTTTCTTT
CASRPAMNTEAFF
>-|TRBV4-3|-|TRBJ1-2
TGCGCCAGCAGCCAAGAGCCCTTTTATGGCTACACCTTC
CASSQEPFYGYTF
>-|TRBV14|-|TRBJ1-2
TGTGCCAGCAGCCCGACTCATCCGGGACGGCTCGCCTTC
CASSPTHPGRLAF
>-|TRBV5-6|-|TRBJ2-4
TGTGCCAGCAGCCGTCCGATGGACAAAAACATTCAGTACTTC
CASSRPMDKNIQYF
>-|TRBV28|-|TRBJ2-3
TGTGCCAGCAGTGACAACACAGATACGCAGTATTTT
CASSDNTDTQYF
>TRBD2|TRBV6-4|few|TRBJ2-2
TGTGCCAGCAGTCCGCTAGCGGGAGGAGGCGGGGAGCTGTTTTTT
CASSPLAGGGGELFF
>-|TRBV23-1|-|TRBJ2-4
TGCGCCAGCAGTCGTTCACAGGGAGCCATCTTC
CASSRSQGAIF
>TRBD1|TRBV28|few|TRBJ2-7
TGTGCCAGCAGTGGGGACAGCTCCTACGAGCAGTACTTC
CASSGDSSYEQYF
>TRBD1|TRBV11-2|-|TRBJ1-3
TGTGCCAGCAGCGCCCGACAGGGGCCTAGCTCTGGAAACACCATATATTTT
CASSARQGPSSGNTIYF
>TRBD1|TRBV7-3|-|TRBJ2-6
TGTGCCAGCAGCTTAATCGGGACAGGGTCTGGGGCCAACGTCCTGACTTTC
CASSLIGTGSGANVLTF
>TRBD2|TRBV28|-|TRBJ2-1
TGTGCCAGCAGGAAGCGGGATCGTCCAAATGAGCAGTTCTTC
CASRKRDRPNEQFF
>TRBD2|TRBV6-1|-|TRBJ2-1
TGTGCCAGCAGTGACGTTCGAGCGGGAGGCCCCTACAATGAGCAGTTCTTC
CASSDVRAGGPYNEQFF
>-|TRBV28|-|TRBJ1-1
TGTGCCAGCAGTTGGGTGGAGGGCGTAGCTTTCTTT
CASSWVEGVAFF
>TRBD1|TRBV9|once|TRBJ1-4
TGTGCCAGCAGCCTGGGAGGGGGCATGGGAAAAAATGAAAAACTGTTTTTT
CASSLGGGMGKNEKLFF
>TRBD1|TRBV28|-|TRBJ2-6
TGTGCCAGCCGGGACAGCTTTTTCTCTGGGGCCAACGTCCTGACTTTC
CASRDSFFSGANVLTF
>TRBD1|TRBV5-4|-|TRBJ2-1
TGTGCCAGCAGACCCGGGACAGGACCAGGCAATGAGCAGTTCTTC
CASRPGTGPGNEQFF
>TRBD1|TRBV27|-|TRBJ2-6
TGTGCCAGCAGTCACCCCATACAGGGGGCAGAGAAAATCCCGGCCAACGTCCTGACTTTC
CASSHPIQGAEKIPANVLTF
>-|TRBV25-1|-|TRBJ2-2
TGTGCCAGCAAGGGACAATCGAACACCGGGGAGCTGTTTTTT
CASKGQSNTGELFF
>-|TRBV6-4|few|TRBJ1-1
TGTGCCAGCAGTGACGTGCCAGACACTGAAGCTTTCTTT
CASSDVPDTEAFF
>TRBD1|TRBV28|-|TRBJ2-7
TGTGCCAGCAGTCGGGACAGGCCCTACGAGCAGTACTTC
CASSRDRPYEQYF
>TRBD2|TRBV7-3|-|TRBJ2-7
TGTGCCAGCAGCTCACAAGCGGGAGGGCCTTACGAGCAGTACTTC
CASSSQAGGPYEQYF
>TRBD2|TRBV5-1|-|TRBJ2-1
TGCGCCAGCAGCTTGCCCGGGGGGGATGAGCAGTTCTTC
CASSLPGGDEQFF
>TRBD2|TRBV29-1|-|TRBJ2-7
TGCAGCGTTGAAGATAGGGGACTAGCGGGAACCTACGAGCAGTACTTC
CSVEDRGLAGTYEQYF
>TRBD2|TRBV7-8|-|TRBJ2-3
TGTGCCAGCAGCTTAGCGCGGGGGTTCGCAGATACGCAGTATTTT
CASSLARGFADTQYF
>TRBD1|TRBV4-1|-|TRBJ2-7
TGCGCCAGCAGCCAGTCTGCAGGGGGCCGGGAGCAGTACTTC
CASSQSAGGREQYF
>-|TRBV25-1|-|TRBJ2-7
TGTGCCAGCAGTGGCCAAAACGAGCAGTACTTC
CASSGQNEQYF
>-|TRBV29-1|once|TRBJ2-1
TGCAGCGTTGACACTTCAGGGGCGGTAGGCTACAATGAGCAGTTCTTC
CSVDTSGAVGYNEQFF
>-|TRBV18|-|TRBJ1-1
TGTGCCAGCTCACCAGTCAGGGGGAACACTGAAGCTTTCTTT
CASSPVRGNTEAFF